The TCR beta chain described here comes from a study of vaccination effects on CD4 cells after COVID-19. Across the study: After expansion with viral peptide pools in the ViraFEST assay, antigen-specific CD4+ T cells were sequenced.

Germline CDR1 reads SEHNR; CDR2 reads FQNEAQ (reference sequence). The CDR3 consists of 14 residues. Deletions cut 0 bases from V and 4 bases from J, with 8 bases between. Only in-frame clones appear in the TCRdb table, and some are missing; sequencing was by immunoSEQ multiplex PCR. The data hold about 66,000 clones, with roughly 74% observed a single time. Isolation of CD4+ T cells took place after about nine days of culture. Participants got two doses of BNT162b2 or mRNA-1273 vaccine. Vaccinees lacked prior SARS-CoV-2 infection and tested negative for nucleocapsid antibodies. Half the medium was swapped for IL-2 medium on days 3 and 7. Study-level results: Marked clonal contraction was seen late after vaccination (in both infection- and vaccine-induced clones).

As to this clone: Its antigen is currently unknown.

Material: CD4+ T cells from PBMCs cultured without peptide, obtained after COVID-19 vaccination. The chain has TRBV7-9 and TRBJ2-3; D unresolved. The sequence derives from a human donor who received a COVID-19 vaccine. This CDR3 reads CASSLAFVPDTQYF. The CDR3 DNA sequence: TGTGCCAGCAGCTTAGCCTTTGTCCCAGATACGCAGTATTTT.